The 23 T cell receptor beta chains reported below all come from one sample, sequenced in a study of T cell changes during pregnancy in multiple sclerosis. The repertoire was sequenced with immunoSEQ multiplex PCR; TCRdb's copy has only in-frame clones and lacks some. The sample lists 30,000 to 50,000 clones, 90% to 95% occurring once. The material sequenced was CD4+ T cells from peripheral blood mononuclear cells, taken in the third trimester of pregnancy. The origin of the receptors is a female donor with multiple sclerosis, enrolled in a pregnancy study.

The CDR3 nucleotides are TGCGCCAGCAGTGAGAACAGGGGGTCTGGAGAGCAGTACTTC. Protein: CASSENRGSGEQYF. The chain couples TRBV10-1 to TRBJ2-7; 8 nucleotides align to TRBD1. Trimming at V came to 2 bases and at J to 7 bases, leaving 7 bases not matched to a gene. The CDR3 sequence is 14 residues long. Germline lookup yields CDR1 WNHNN and CDR2 SYGVQD (reference sequence).

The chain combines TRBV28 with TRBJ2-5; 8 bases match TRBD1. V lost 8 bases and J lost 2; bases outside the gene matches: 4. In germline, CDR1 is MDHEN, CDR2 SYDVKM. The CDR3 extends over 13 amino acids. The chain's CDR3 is CASGQGGQETQYF. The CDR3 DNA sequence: TGTGCCAGCGGACAGGGCGGACAAGAGACCCAGTACTTC.

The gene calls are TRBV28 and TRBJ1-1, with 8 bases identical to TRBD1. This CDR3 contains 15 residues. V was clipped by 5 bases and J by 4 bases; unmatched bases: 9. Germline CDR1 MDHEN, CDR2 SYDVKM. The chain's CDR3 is CASSLGTGPGTEAFF. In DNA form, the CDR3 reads TGTGCCAGCAGTCTTGGGACAGGACCGGGCACTGAAGCTTTCTTT.

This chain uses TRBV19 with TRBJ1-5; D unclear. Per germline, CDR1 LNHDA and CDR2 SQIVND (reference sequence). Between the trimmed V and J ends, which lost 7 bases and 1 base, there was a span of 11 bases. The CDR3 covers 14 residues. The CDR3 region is CASTDSGSNQPQHF. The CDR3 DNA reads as TGTGCCAGTACTGACTCGGGGAGCAATCAGCCCCAGCATTTT.

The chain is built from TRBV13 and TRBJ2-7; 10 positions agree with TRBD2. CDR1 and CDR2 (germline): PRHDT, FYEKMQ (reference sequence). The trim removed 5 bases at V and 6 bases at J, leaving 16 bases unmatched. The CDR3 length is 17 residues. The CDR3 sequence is CASSIAGTSAQDREQYF. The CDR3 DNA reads TGTGCCAGCAGCATAGCCGGGACTAGCGCCCAAGACCGCGAGCAGTACTTC.

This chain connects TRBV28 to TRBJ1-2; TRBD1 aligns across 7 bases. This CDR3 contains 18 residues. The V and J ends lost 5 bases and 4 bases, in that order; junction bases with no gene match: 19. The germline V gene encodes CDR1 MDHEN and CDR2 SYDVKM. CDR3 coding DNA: TGTGCCAGCAGTCTTCTCCGAGACAGGGCCCACGCCGGCTATGGCTACACCTTC. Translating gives CASSLLRDRAHAGYGYTF.

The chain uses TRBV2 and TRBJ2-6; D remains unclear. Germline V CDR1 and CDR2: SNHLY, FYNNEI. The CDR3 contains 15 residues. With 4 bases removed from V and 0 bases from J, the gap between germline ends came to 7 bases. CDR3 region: CASSGGRSGANVLTF. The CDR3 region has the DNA TGTGCCAGCAGTGGAGGTCGCTCTGGGGCCAACGTCCTGACTTTC.

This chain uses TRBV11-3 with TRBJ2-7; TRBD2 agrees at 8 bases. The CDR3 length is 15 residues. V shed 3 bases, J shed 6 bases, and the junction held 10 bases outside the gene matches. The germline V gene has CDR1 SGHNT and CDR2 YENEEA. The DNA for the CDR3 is TGTGCCAGCAGCTTGGAGCCGGGACTAGGATCCGAGCAGTACTTC. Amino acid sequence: CASSLEPGLGSEQYF. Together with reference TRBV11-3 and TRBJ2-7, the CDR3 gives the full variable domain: EAGVVQSPRYKIIEKKQPVAFWCNPISGHNTLYWYLQNLGQGPELLIRYENEEAVDDSQLPKDRFSAERLKGVDSTLKIQPAELGDSAVYLCASSLEPGLGSEQYFGPGTRLTVT.

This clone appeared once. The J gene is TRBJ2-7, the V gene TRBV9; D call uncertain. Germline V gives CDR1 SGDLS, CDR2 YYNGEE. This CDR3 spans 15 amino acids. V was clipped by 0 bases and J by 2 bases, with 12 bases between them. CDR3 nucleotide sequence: TGTGCCAGCAGCGTAGAGAGCGATCCCACCTACGAGCAGTACTTC. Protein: CASSVESDPTYEQYF.

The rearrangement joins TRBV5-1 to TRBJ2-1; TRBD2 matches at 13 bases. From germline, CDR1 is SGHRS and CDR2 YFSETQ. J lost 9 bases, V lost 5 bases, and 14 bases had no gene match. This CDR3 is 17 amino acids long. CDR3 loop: CASRPPGLAGDPGEQFF. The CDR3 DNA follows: TGCGCCAGCAGACCTCCAGGACTAGCGGGAGACCCGGGTGAGCAGTTCTTC.

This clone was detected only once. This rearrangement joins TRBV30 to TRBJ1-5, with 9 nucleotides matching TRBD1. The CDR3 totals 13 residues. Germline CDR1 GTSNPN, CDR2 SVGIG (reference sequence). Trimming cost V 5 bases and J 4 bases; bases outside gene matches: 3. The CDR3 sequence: CAWGDRANQPQHF. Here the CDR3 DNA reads TGTGCCTGGGGGGACAGGGCGAATCAGCCCCAGCATTTT.

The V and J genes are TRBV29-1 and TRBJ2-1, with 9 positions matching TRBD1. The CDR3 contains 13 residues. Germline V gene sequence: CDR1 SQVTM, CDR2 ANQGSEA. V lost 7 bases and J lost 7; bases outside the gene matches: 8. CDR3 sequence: CSATRTGENEQFF. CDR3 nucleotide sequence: TGCAGCGCTACCCGGACAGGGGAGAATGAGCAGTTCTTC.

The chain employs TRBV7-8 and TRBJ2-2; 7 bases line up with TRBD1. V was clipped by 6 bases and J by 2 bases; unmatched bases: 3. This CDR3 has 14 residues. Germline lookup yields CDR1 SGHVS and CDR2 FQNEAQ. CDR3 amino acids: CASRRDSNTGELFF. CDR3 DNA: TGTGCCAGCAGGAGGGACAGTAACACCGGGGAGCTGTTTTTT.

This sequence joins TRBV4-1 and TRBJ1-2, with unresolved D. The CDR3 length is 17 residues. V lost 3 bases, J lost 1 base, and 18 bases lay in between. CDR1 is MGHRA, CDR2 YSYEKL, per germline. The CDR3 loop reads CASSQLYRGDGNYGYTF. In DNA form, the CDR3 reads TGCGCCAGCAGCCAGCTATATAGAGGTGATGGTAACTATGGCTACACCTTC.

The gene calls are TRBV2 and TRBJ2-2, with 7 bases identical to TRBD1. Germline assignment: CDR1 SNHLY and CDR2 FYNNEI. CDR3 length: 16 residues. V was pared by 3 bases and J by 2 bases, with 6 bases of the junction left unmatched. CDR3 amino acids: CASSEAGTVNTGELFF. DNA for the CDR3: TGTGCCAGCAGTGAGGCCGGGACAGTCAACACCGGGGAGCTGTTTTTT. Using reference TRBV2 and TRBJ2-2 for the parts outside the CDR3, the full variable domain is EPEVTQTPSHQVTQMGQEVILRCVPISNHLYFYWYRQILGQKVEFLVSFYNNEISEKSEIFDDQFSVERPDGSNFTLKIRSTKLEDSAMYFCASSEAGTVNTGELFFGEGSRLTVL.

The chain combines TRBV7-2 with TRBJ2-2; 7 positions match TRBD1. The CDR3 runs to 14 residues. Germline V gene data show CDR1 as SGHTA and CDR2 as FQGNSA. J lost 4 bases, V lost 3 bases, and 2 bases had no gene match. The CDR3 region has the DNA TGTGCCAGCAGCTTCCGACAGGGCACCGGGGAGCTGTTTTTT. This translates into CASSFRQGTGELFF. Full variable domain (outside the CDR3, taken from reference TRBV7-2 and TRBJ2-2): GAGVSQSPSNKVTEKGKDVELRCDPISGHTALYWYRQSLGQGLEFLIYFQGNSAPDKSGLPSDRFSAERTGGSVSTLTIQRTQQEDSAVYLCASSFRQGTGELFFGEGSRLTVL.

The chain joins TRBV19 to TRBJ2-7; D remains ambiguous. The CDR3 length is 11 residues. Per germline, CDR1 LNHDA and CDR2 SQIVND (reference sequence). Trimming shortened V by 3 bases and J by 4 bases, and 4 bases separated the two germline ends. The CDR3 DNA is TGTGCCAGTAGTATCAATTACGAGCAGTACTTC. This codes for CASSINYEQYF.

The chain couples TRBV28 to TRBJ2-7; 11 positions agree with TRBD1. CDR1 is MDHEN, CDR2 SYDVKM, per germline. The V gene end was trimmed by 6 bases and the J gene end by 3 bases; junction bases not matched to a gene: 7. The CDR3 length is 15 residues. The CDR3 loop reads CASRTTGTGGYEQYF. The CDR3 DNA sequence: TGTGCCAGCAGAACGACCGGGACAGGGGGCTACGAGCAGTACTTC.

The CDR3 DNA reads TGTGCCAGCAGCTTGGTCCAGGGGAAAACCGGGGAGCTGTTTTTT. Translated, it gives CASSLVQGKTGELFF. This chain joins TRBV5-4 and TRBJ2-2, with D perhaps matching TRBD1 (6 bases). The CDR3 sequence is 15 residues long. Per germline, CDR1 SGHNT and CDR2 YYREEE (reference sequence). V was cut by 0 bases and J by 5 bases, with 11 bases left in between.

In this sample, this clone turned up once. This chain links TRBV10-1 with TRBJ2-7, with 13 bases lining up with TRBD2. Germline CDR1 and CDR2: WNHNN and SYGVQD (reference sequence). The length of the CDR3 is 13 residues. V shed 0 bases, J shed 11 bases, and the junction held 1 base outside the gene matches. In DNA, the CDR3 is TGCGCCAGCAGTGAGTCAACTAGCGGGAGGGAGTACTTC. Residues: CASSESTSGREYF.

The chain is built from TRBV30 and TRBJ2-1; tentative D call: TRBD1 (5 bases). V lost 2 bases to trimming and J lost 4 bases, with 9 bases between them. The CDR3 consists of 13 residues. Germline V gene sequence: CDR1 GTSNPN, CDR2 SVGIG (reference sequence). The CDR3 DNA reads TGTGCCTGGAGTCTGACAGATTACAATGAGCAGTTCTTC. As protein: CAWSLTDYNEQFF.

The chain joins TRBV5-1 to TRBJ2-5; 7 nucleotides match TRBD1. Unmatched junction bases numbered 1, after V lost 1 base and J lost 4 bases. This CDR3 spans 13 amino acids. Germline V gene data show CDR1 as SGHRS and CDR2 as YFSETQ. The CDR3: CASSLRGLETQYF. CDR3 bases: TGCGCCAGCAGCTTGAGGGGGCTAGAGACCCAGTACTTC.

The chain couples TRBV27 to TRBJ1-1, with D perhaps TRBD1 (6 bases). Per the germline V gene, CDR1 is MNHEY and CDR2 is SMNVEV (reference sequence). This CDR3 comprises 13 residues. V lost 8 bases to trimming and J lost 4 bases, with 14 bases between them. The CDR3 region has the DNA TGTGCCAGCGCCAGGGGTAGGGGCACTGAAGCTTTCTTT. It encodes CASARGRGTEAFF.